This T cell receptor beta chain was recorded in a study of cytomegalovirus exposure and HLA in healthy donors. Study-level information: Later analysis reported that the 120 validation repertoires shared the platform of the approximately 670 first-cohort repertoires. Whole-study results and caveats: Confirmation was obtained in vitro that a few CMV-associated chains are specific for CMV antigens. The authors enumerated roughly 160 TCR beta chains as linked to cytomegalovirus. The classifier, whose performance was assessed in both the original and validation cohorts, reportedly diagnosed cytomegalovirus status with high specificity and sensitivity.

As for this clone: Its antigen is currently unknown.

CDR3 length: 15 amino acids. Trimming at V came to 1 base and at J to 4 bases, leaving 1 base not matched to a gene. The V gene's germline CDR1 is MGHRA and CDR2 YSYEKL. TCRdb's copy holds only in-frame clones and misses some; the assay was immunoSEQ multiplex PCR. The top ten hold approximately 2.9% of the sample, which has more than 150,000 clones, about 80% seen once. The chain joins TRBV4-1 to TRBJ2-3; 11 bases fit TRBD2. Sequenced input: PBMCs. The sequence was obtained from a woman aged 18-30 years in good health and CMV-seropositive. CDR3 protein: CASSQVLAGADTQYF. The CDR3 DNA sequence: TGCGCCAGCAGCCAAGTACTAGCGGGGGCAGATACGCAGTATTTT.